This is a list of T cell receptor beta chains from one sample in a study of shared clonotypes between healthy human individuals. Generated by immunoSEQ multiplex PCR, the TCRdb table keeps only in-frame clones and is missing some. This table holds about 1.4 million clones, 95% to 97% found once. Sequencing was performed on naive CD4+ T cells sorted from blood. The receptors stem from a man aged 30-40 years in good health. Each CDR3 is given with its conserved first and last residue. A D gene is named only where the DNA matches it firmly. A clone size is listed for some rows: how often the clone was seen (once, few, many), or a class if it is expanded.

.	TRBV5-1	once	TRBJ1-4	CASSTGPVGEKLFF	TGCGCCAGCAGCACTGGACCGGTGGGTGAAAAACTGTTTTTT
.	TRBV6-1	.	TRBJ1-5	CASRTASNQPQHF	TGTGCCAGCAGGACGGCAAGCAATCAGCCCCAGCATTTT
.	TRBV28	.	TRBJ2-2	CASTPRRSNTGELFF	TGTGCCAGCACGCCACGGAGGTCCAACACCGGGGAGCTGTTTTTT
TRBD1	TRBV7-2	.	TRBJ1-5	CASSPSGQGTQPQHF	TGTGCCAGCAGCCCCTCCGGACAGGGAACTCAGCCCCAGCATTTT
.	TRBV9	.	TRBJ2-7	CASSVGLGSPYEQYF	TGTGCCAGCAGCGTAGGATTGGGATCCCCCTACGAGCAGTACTTC
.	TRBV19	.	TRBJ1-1	CASRGRTEAFF	TGTGCCAGTAGAGGGAGGACTGAAGCTTTCTTT
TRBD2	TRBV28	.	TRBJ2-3	CASSRLAGVATDTQYF	TGTGCCAGCAGTCGACTAGCGGGAGTGGCGACAGATACGCAGTATTTT
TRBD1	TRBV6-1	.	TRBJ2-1	CASSEAGKGQRNNEQFF	TGTGCCAGCAGTGAAGCCGGCAAGGGACAGAGAAACAATGAGCAGTTCTTC
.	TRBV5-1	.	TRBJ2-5	CASSQGLGTQYF	TGCGCCAGCAGTCAAGGGCTGGGGACCCAGTACTTC
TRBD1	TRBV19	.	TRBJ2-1	CASSIIGQGAEQFF	TGTGCCAGTAGTATAATAGGGCAGGGGGCTGAGCAGTTCTTC
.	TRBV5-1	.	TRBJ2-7	CASSPNQGGATYEQYF	TGCGCCAGCAGCCCTAATCAGGGGGGAGCAACCTACGAGCAGTACTTC
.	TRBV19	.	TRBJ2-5	CASSISSGETQYF	TGTGCCAGTAGTATCAGTTCCGGAGAGACCCAGTACTTC
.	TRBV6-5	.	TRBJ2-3	CASSYQLAGDTQYF	TGTGCCAGCAGTTACCAGCTAGCAGGAGATACGCAGTATTTT
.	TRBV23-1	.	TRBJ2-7	CASSQPDLTGAYEQYF	TGCGCCAGCAGTCAACCCGACCTCACCGGAGCCTACGAGCAGTACTTC
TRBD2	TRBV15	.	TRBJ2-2	CATSRVVTSGRTGELFF	TGTGCCACCAGCAGAGTTGTGACTAGCGGGAGAACCGGGGAGCTGTTTTTT
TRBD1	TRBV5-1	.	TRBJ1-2	CASSTSTGTARYGYTF	TGCGCCAGCAGCACTTCGACAGGGACAGCTCGATATGGCTACACCTTC
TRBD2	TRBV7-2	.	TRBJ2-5	CASSIGLVHETQYF	TGTGCCAGCAGCATAGGACTAGTTCATGAGACCCAGTACTTC
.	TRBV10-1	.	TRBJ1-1	CASSEGTLTEAFF	TGCGCCAGCAGTGAAGGTACCCTGACTGAAGCTTTCTTT
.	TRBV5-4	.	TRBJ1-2	CASSLVLGSRGYTF	TGTGCCAGCAGCTTGGTATTGGGGTCTAGAGGCTACACCTTC
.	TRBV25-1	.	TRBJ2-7	CASSDQGGYEQYF	TGTGCCAGCAGTGACCAGGGGGGCTACGAGCAGTACTTC
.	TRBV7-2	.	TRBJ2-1	CASSLGSPWDNEQFF	TGTGCCAGCAGCTTAGGTTCTCCCTGGGACAATGAGCAGTTCTTC
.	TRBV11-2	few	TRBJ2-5	CASSFRETQYF	TGTGCCAGCAGCTTCCGAGAGACCCAGTACTTC
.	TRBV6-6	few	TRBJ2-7	CASSRLSGGHEQYF	TGTGCCAGCAGCCGACTTTCGGGGGGCCACGAGCAGTACTTC
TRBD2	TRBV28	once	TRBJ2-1	CASSLRGLVSYNEQFF	TGTGCCAGCAGTTTAAGGGGACTAGTATCCTACAATGAGCAGTTCTTC
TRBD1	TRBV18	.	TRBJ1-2	CASSPGDRGYGYTF	TGTGCCAGCTCACCAGGGGACAGGGGCTATGGCTACACCTTC
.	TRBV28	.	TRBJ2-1	CASTTYNEQFF	TGTGCCAGCACTACCTACAATGAGCAGTTCTTC
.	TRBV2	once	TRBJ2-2	CASMDRNTGELFF	TGTGCCAGCATGGACCGAAACACCGGGGAGCTGTTTTTT
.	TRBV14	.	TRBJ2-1	CASSPSIPPRDPSSYNEQFF	TGTGCCAGCAGCCCTTCTATTCCCCCCCGGGACCCAAGCTCCTACAATGAGCAGTTCTTC
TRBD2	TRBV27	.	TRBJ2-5	CASSYRVAGGGETQYF	TGTGCCAGCAGTTACCGGGTAGCGGGAGGGGGAGAGACCCAGTACTTC
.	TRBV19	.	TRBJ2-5	CASTPGVGPLPGETQYF	TGTGCCAGTACCCCGGGGGTAGGGCCCTTACCGGGGGAGACCCAGTACTTC
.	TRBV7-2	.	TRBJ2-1	CASSSKRVINEQFF	TGTGCCAGCAGCTCCAAGAGGGTGATAAATGAGCAGTTCTTC